The 13 T cell receptor beta chains presented below share a single source sample, sequenced in a study of CD8 T cells in ankylosing spondylitis (TCRdb year 2017). The library was obtained by 5' RACE. TCRdb names Illumina HiSeq 2500 as the instrument used. The public reads were quality trimmed at Q25 with fastp and then assembled into clones with MiXCR by TCRdb, keeping productive beta chains. Identical CDR3 protein sequences are pooled into one entry, listed with their most common genes and DNA. This sample lists 150,000 to 200,000 distinct CDR3 sequences; around a third were detected once. The top ten clonotypes cover about 6% of the sample. Sequenced input: synovial fluid, either unsorted or a sorted T cell fraction (not recorded which). The receptors were gathered from a male donor with ankylosing spondylitis.

The chain uses TRBV4-1 and TRBJ2-2; maybe TRBD2 (5 bases). The CDR3 totals 15 residues. Deletions cut 4 bases from V and 7 bases from J, with 16 bases between. The germline V gene encodes CDR1 MGHRA and CDR2 YSYEKL. The CDR3 DNA reads as TGCGCCAGCAGCCTCGTACTAGGAGGTAGCGGGGAGCTGTTTTTT. This encodes CASSLVLGGSGELFF.

This chain joins TRBV11-2 and TRBJ1-1; TRBD1 aligns across 7 bases. The V and J ends lost 0 bases and 9 bases, in that order; junction bases with no gene match: 4. Germline CDR1 SGHAT, CDR2 FQNNGV. The CDR3 runs 13 residues. The DNA of the CDR3 is TGTGCCAGCAGCTTAGATCCAGGGGGGAAAGCTTTCTTT. Its translation is CASSLDPGGKAFF.

The chain uses TRBV20-1 and TRBJ2-2, with 8 bases lining up with TRBD2. The germline V gene has CDR1 DFQATT and CDR2 SNEGSKA (reference sequence). The ends lost 2 bases at V and 2 bases at J; junction bases unmatched: 1. The CDR3 is 14 residues long. CDR3 nucleotides: TGCAGTGCTAGACTAGCGGGCAACACCGGGGAGCTGTTTTTT. The encoded protein is CSARLAGNTGELFF.

CDR3 bases: TGCGCCAGCAGCCAAGCTTCTGGAAATGAGCAGTTCTTC. It translates to CASSQASGNEQFF. V is TRBV4-1 and J is TRBJ2-1, with D hard to call. The V end lost 1 base, the J end lost 7 bases, and 8 bases lay between the germline ends. This CDR3 has 13 amino acids. CDR1 and CDR2 (germline): MGHRA, YSYEKL.

V and J are TRBV6-2 or TRBV6-3 and TRBJ2-7, with TRBD1 identical over 7 bases. There are 14 residues in the CDR3. After removal of 7 bases from V and 2 bases from J, the junction contained 8 bases not matched to a gene. Per germline, CDR1 MNHEY and CDR2 SVGEGT. CDR3 region: CASNNRDRAYEQYF. CDR3 DNA: TGTGCCAGCAACAACCGGGACAGAGCCTACGAGCAGTACTTC.

The chain joins TRBV7-2 to TRBJ2-2; TRBD2 might be the D (6 bases). The CDR3 is 17 amino acids. Deletions cut 0 bases from V and 0 bases from J, with 11 bases between. Germline CDR1 is SGHTA and CDR2 is FQGNSA. Here the CDR3 DNA reads TGTGCCAGCAGCTTAGCGGGTAGCGGCGCGAACACCGGGGAGCTGTTTTTT. This translates into CASSLAGSGANTGELFF.

This clonotype was observed a few times. This sequence joins TRBV12-3 or TRBV12-4 and TRBJ1-2; TRBD1 matches 8 bases. The CDR3 runs to 16 residues. The junction had 15 bases not matched to a gene; V was cut back by 4 bases and J by 8 bases. CDR3 loop: CASSSGDRGLPSGYTF. Here the CDR3 DNA reads TGTGCCAGCAGTTCGGGAGACAGGGGCCTCCCAAGCGGCTACACCTTC.

This clonotype was counted ten times or more. This chain connects TRBV11-2 to TRBJ1-1, with D maybe TRBD1 (6 bases). The CDR3 spans 13 residues. The germline V gene encodes CDR1 SGHAT and CDR2 FQNNGV. V lost 5 bases to trimming and J lost 14 bases, with 21 bases between them. The CDR3 DNA is TGTGCCAGCAGCCCCACGGGAGGGGGAGTTGAATTCTTT. It codes for CASSPTGGGVEFF.

This clonotype was picked up a small number of times. The chain uses TRBV2 and TRBJ1-1; D is undetermined. The V and J ends lost 7 bases and 4 bases respectively, with 13 bases between them. The CDR3 is made up of 13 amino acids. Germline-derived CDR1 and CDR2 are SNHLY and FYNNEI. CDR3 sequence: CASTVARSTEAFF. For the CDR3, the DNA is TGTGCCAGCACCGTCGCGCGTAGCACTGAAGCTTTCTTT.

This chain joins TRBV20-1 and TRBJ1-2, with a tentative D call TRBD1 (5 bases). CDR3 length: 15 amino acids. Germline assignment: CDR1 DFQATT and CDR2 SNEGSKA (reference sequence). With 0 bases removed from V and 4 bases from J, the gap between germline ends came to 15 bases. In nucleotides, the CDR3 is TGCAGTGCTAGAGATGGGGGACGAGGGGCCTATGGCTACACCTTC. Its protein is CSARDGGRGAYGYTF.

This clonotype has just a few counts. J is TRBJ1-5 and V is TRBV19, with no clear D. This CDR3 is 16 amino acids long. V lost 5 bases and J 1 base, leaving 15 bases between the germline ends. The germline V gene encodes CDR1 LNHDA and CDR2 SQIVND (reference sequence). Here the CDR3 DNA reads TGTGCCAGTAGTTCGCGGACTGGAGGAAGCAATCAGCCCCAGCATTTT. Protein: CASSSRTGGSNQPQHF.

A note on this clonotype: Compared with germline, one end of the junction differs, possibly owing to a read error. V is TRBV7-2 and J is TRBJ2-7; D may be TRBD2 (5 bases). The germline V gene has CDR1 SGHTA and CDR2 FQGNSA. The CDR3 length is 11 residues. CDR3 region: CASSSRAVLDF. The CDR3, as DNA: TGTGCCAGCAGCTCGCGGGCTGTCCTGGACTTC.

There are many counts of this clonotype. The chain joins TRBV20-1 to TRBJ1-3; D not resolved. Germline lookup yields CDR1 DFQATT and CDR2 SNEGSKA (reference sequence). V lost 4 bases to trimming and J lost 2 bases, with 3 bases between them. The CDR3 is made up of 11 amino acids. The CDR3 protein is CSAKAGNTIYF. The CDR3 bases are TGCAGTGCTAAGGCTGGAAACACCATATATTTT.